These 27 T cell receptor beta chains originate from one sample sequenced in a study of low-dose radiotherapy and immunotherapy resistance in tumors. As for time point: after trial treatment. Described treatment: LDRT plus nivolumab, ipilimumab, low-dose cyclophosphamide and aspirin (RACIN trial). TRAV- and TRBV-specific primers, spanning alpha and beta chains, primed first-strand cDNA. PCR amplification of the TCRs was performed with Phusion for 20 PCR cycles, and it relied on a constant-region primer together with a V-primer adapter. Using its own MiXCR run on the reads, TCRdb lists one record per CDR3 protein. Among roughly 100,000 distinct CDR3 sequences listed, 20% to 25% were seen once. The sequencing used PBMCs, collected after low-dose radiotherapy plus immunotherapy. The source of these receptors is a female donor with ovarian cancer.

This clonotype was observed at least ten times. This chain connects TRBV18 to TRBJ2-3; 12 bases are a match to TRBD2. The CDR3 totals 18 residues. Trimming removed 8 bases from V and 1 base from J; junction bases left unmatched: 13. Germline CDR1 is KGHSH and CDR2 is LQKENI. CDR3 coding DNA: TGTGCCAGCGCCGCGAGGCAACTAGCGGGGGGCCGCACAGATACGCAGTATTTT. Protein: CASAARQLAGGRTDTQYF.

This clonotype was counted ten times or more. The chain recombines TRBV2 with TRBJ2-2; the match to TRBD1 covers 8 bases. V trimming: 4 bases; J trimming: 5 bases; junction bases outside the gene matches: 6. The germline V gene encodes CDR1 SNHLY and CDR2 FYNNEI. The CDR3 is 15 amino acids. CDR3 region: CASSVRGRRTGELFF. For the CDR3, the DNA is TGTGCCAGCAGTGTCAGGGGGCGGAGGACCGGGGAGCTGTTTTTT.

In its sample, this clonotype was seen a few times. This chain links TRBV6-2 or TRBV6-3 with TRBJ2-3; TRBD2 aligns across 12 bases. Unmatched junction bases numbered 4, after V lost 2 bases and J lost 1 base. The CDR3 consists of 17 residues. Germline V gene data show CDR1 as MNHEY and CDR2 as SVGEGT. For the CDR3, the DNA is TGTGCCAGCAGTTACCCCCGGACTAGCGGGGGCACAGATACGCAGTATTTT. Translated, it gives CASSYPRTSGGTDTQYF.

The chain uses TRBV25-1 and TRBJ2-7; no reliable D call. Germline CDR1 MGHDK, CDR2 SYGVNS. V lost 6 bases and J 5 bases, leaving 8 bases between the germline ends. CDR3 length: 11 amino acids. The CDR3 DNA is TGTGCCAGCAGCCTCGGACACGAGCAGTACTTC. It is translated as CASSLGHEQYF.

In the case of this clonotype: The DNA is omitted, as the CDR3 cannot be located on it reliably, and the CDR3 follows TCRdb's listing. This chain uses TRBV19 with TRBJ1-4. The CDR3 spans 19 residues, counting both ends. Germline CDR1 LNHDA, CDR2 SQIVND (reference sequence). CDR3 protein: CASSSIGGAGEKLFFFFFF.

Points on this clonotype: Only one base separates this from a far larger clonotype, so it likely reflects a read error. J is TRBJ2-5 and V is TRBV24-1; 10 nucleotides line up with TRBD1. The ends lost 7 bases at V and 11 bases at J; junction bases unmatched: 15. The CDR3 is made up of 15 amino acids. Per the germline V gene, CDR1 is KGHDR and CDR2 is SFDVKD. DNA for the CDR3: TGTGCCACCAGCTCGACAGGGGGCAGCTACAATGAGCAGTACTTC. It yields the protein CATSSTGGSYNEQYF.

The sample holds a few counts of this clonotype. Since a far larger clone is one base different, this is likely a read error. The rearrangement uses TRBV5-1 and TRBJ2-7; D is unclear. V was shortened by 1 base and J by 7 bases, with 12 bases between the two germline ends. Germline V gene sequence: CDR1 SGHRS, CDR2 YFSETQ. The CDR3 is 13 amino acids. For the CDR3, the DNA is TGCGCCAGCAGCTTGTCGGACCTGGATGAGCAGTACTTC. Protein: CASSLSDLDEQYF.

This clonotype has ten or more counts. The chain uses TRBV6-6 and TRBJ1-1, with 7 bases identical to TRBD1. This CDR3 is built from 14 residues. The V gene end was trimmed by 2 bases and the J gene end by 1 base; junction bases not matched to a gene: 1. In germline, CDR1 is MNHNY, CDR2 SVGAGI (reference sequence). This CDR3 reads CASSYAGGNTEAFF. As DNA, the CDR3 is TGTGCCAGCAGTTACGCAGGGGGGAACACTGAAGCTTTCTTT.

With respect to this clonotype: A single base separates this from a much larger clone, so it may be a read error. This chain joins TRBV9 and TRBJ2-5; weak D call: TRBD2 (6 bases). Trimming removed 2 bases from V and 11 bases from J, with 19 bases in between. The CDR3 loop spans 14 amino acids. In germline, CDR1 is SGDLS, CDR2 YYNGEE. The CDR3 DNA reads TGTGCCAGCAGCGTGGCTAGCGAGTACAATGAGCAGTACTTC. Its protein is CASSVASEYNEQYF.

This clonotype was counted between two and nine times. The CDR3 bases are TGTGCCATCCAAGTGAACTATGGCTACACCTTC. Translation gives CAIQVNYGYTF. The chain recombines TRBV10-3 with TRBJ1-2; D is unresolved. The V gene lost 8 bases and the J gene lost 2 bases, with 6 bases spanning the gap. Germline V lookup: CDR1 ENHRY, CDR2 SYGVKD. The CDR3 totals 11 residues.

This clonotype came up many times. The V gene is TRBV30, the J gene TRBJ2-7, with D possibly TRBD1 on 5 matching bases. V dropped 5 bases and J dropped 2 bases, with 10 bases sitting between them. The CDR3 runs to 12 residues. Germline loops: CDR1 GTSNPN, CDR2 SVGIG (reference sequence). The CDR3 DNA reads as TGTGCCTGGGGCCAGGGCCCCTACGAGCAGTACTTC. Translating gives CAWGQGPYEQYF.

This clonotype came up many times. The V and J genes are TRBV19 and TRBJ2-5; possible D gene TRBD1, 6 bases. Germline CDR1 and CDR2: LNHDA and SQIVND (reference sequence). CDR3 length: 15 amino acids. The V gene lost 5 bases and the J gene lost 2 bases, with 15 bases spanning the gap. In nucleotides, the CDR3 is TGTGCCAGTAGTCTGCCGGGACACAGGCAAGAGACCCAGTACTTC. This codes for CASSLPGHRQETQYF.

The CDR3 sequence is CSARDESAGEFTDTQYF. The CDR3 DNA sequence: TGCAGTGCTAGAGATGAATCCGCAGGGGAGTTCACAGATACGCAGTATTTT. This rearrangement joins TRBV20-1 to TRBJ2-3; D is perhaps TRBD1 (6 bases). Trimming took off 0 bases at V and 2 bases at J, with 18 bases between the two ends. The CDR3 consists of 17 residues. The germline CDR1 and CDR2 sequences are DFQATT and SNEGSKA (reference sequence).

This clonotype was observed a few times. The chain combines TRBV7-6 with TRBJ2-7, with D hard to call. Looked up from germline, CDR1 is SGHVS and CDR2 is FNYEAQ. V was cut by 4 bases and J by 6 bases, with 10 bases left in between. CDR3 size: 12 residues. CDR3 in amino acids: CASSSHPSEQYF. The CDR3 bases are TGTGCCAGCAGCTCCCACCCTAGCGAGCAGTACTTC.

This clonotype was recorded at least ten times. The genes are TRBV6-2 or TRBV6-3 and TRBJ2-1; D unclear. CDR3 size: 14 residues. Trimming pared 9 bases from V and 7 bases from J, leaving 19 bases between. CDR1 and CDR2 (germline): MNHEY, SVGEGT. For the CDR3, the DNA is TGTGCCAGTAAGGACCTCCCTGGTTGGAATGAGCAGTTCTTC. Translating it yields CASKDLPGWNEQFF.

In its sample, this clonotype was seen many times. The chain couples TRBV18 to TRBJ2-5, with D perhaps TRBD2 (7 bases). The germline V and J ends were trimmed by 6 bases and 5 bases, with 25 bases remaining between them. Germline CDR1 is KGHSH and CDR2 is LQKENI. The CDR3 has 17 residues. As DNA, the CDR3 is TGTGCCAGCTCCCATTTTTCGGGGGGCACGGCCGGCGAGACCCAGTACTTC. This translates into CASSHFSGGTAGETQYF.

This clonotype has at least ten counts. The rearrangement links TRBV30 to TRBJ2-7, with D perhaps TRBD1 (5 bases). This CDR3 has 11 amino acids. Germline V gives CDR1 GTSNPN, CDR2 SVGIG (reference sequence). The V and J ends lost 2 bases and 6 bases respectively, with 8 bases between them. CDR3 protein: CAWSTGGEQYF. In DNA, the CDR3 is TGTGCCTGGAGTACAGGTGGCGAGCAGTACTTC.

This clonotype was picked up many times. The chain joins TRBV5-5 to TRBJ2-2; 10 bases line up with TRBD1. The CDR3 covers 15 residues. Germline V gives CDR1 SGHKS, CDR2 YYEKEE (reference sequence). The V and J ends lost 4 bases and 6 bases, in that order; junction bases with no gene match: 6. The CDR3: CASSHGTGVPGELFF. The CDR3 DNA sequence: TGTGCCAGCAGCCACGGGACAGGGGTCCCCGGGGAGCTGTTTTTT.

This clonotype was counted ten times or more. The chain carries TRBV4-3 and TRBJ2-7; 8 bases line up with TRBD2. Germline V lookup: CDR1 LGHNA, CDR2 YSLEER. The CDR3 contains 14 residues. V lost 3 bases, J lost 4 bases, and 5 bases stayed unmatched. CDR3 residues: CASSHIAGLYEQYF. The CDR3 bases are TGCGCCAGCAGCCATATAGCGGGATTATACGAGCAGTACTTC.

There are many counts of this clonotype. The V call is TRBV3-1, the J call TRBJ1-1; no reliable D call. Germline V gene lookup returns CDR1 LGHDT and CDR2 YNNKEL (reference sequence). V lost 0 bases and J 4 bases, leaving 3 bases between the germline ends. The CDR3 has 12 residues. This CDR3 reads CASSQEATEAFF. CDR3 nucleotides: TGTGCCAGCAGCCAAGAGGCCACTGAAGCTTTCTTT.

The table lists this clonotype with many counts. The chain combines TRBV2 with TRBJ2-1, with 7 bases matching TRBD2. In germline, CDR1 is SNHLY, CDR2 FYNNEI. Unmatched junction bases numbered 7, after V lost 2 bases and J lost 0 bases. This CDR3 region has 17 residues. The CDR3, as DNA: TGTGCCAGCAGTGAATTGCCGGCGGGAGCCTCCTACAATGAGCAGTTCTTC. This encodes CASSELPAGASYNEQFF.

Regarding this clonotype: A clone one base away is much larger, so this may be a read error. This chain connects TRBV20-1 to TRBJ1-4, with D tentatively TRBD1 (5 bases). V was shortened by 8 bases and J by 7 bases, with 14 bases between the two germline ends. CDR1 and CDR2 (germline): DFQATT, SNEGSKA (reference sequence). The CDR3 is made up of 12 amino acids. The CDR3 DNA sequence: TGCAGTATCGGGTACAGGTCTGAAAAACTGTTTTTT. Translated: CSIGYRSEKLFF.

This clonotype was detected many times. The chain links TRBV5-6 to TRBJ1-4, with D hard to call. V was clipped by 2 bases and J by 3 bases, with 8 bases between them. The CDR3 runs to 14 residues. The germline CDR1 and CDR2 sequences are SGHDT and YYEEEE. This chain's CDR3 is CASSFFEANEKLFF. As DNA, the CDR3 is TGTGCCAGCAGCTTTTTTGAAGCTAATGAAAAACTGTTTTTT. Together with reference TRBV5-6 and TRBJ1-4, the CDR3 gives the full variable domain: DAGVTQSPTHLIKTRGQQVTLRCSPKSGHDTVSWYQQALGQGPQFIFQYYEEEERQRGNFPDRFSGHQFPNYSSELNVNALLLGDSALYLCASSFFEANEKLFFGSGTQLSVL.

This clonotype came up a few times. The gene calls are TRBV5-1 and TRBJ1-1, with D possibly matching TRBD1 (5 bases). Looked up from germline, CDR1 is SGHRS and CDR2 is YFSETQ. The V end lost 0 bases, the J end lost 9 bases, and 12 bases lay between the germline ends. This CDR3 is 13 amino acids long. CDR3 amino acids: CASSLGHGQQAFF. CDR3 in DNA: TGCGCCAGCAGCTTGGGTCACGGACAACAAGCTTTCTTT.

This clonotype was observed many times. The rearrangement joins TRBV5-4 to TRBJ2-4; 9 bases match TRBD1. The V gene end was trimmed by 2 bases and the J gene end by 8 bases; junction bases not matched to a gene: 8. Germline-derived CDR1 and CDR2 are SGHNT and YYREEE (reference sequence). There are 15 residues in the CDR3. CDR3 amino acids: CASSFLGTGSDIQYF. As DNA, the CDR3 is TGTGCCAGCAGCTTTTTAGGGACAGGGAGCGACATTCAGTACTTC.

Concerning this clonotype itself: Possible read error: a much larger clone is one base away. J is TRBJ2-3 and V is TRBV2, with TRBD2 matching 7 bases. The V gene end was trimmed by 8 bases and the J gene end by 8 bases; junction bases not matched to a gene: 7. In germline, CDR1 is SNHLY, CDR2 FYNNEI. The CDR3 consists of 12 residues. CDR3 nucleotide sequence: TGTGCCAGCGCCGCTAGCGGAAGTACGCAGTATTTT. This translates into CASAASGSTQYF.

At least ten counts were recorded for this clonotype. The gene calls are TRBV3-1 and TRBJ2-7; D is possibly TRBD1 or TRBD2 (5 bases each). V was cut by 5 bases and J by 3 bases, with 14 bases left in between. CDR1 and CDR2 from the germline V gene are LGHDT and YNNKEL (reference sequence). CDR3 length: 14 amino acids. The CDR3, as DNA: TGTGCCAGCAGCGCAGGGTCGGGGCTCTACGAGCAGTACTTC. It specifies CASSAGSGLYEQYF.